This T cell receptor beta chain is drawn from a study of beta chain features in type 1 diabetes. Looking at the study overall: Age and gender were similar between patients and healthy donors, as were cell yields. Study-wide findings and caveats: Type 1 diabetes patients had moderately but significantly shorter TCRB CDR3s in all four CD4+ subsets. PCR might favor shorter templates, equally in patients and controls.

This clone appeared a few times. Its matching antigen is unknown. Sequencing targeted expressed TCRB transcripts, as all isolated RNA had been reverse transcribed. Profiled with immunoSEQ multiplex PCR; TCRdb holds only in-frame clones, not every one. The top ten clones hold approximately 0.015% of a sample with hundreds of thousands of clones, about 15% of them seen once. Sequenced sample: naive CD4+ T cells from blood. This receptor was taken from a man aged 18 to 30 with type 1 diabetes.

CDR3 DNA: TGTGCCAGCAGTATACAGGGGTCAGATACGCAGTATTTT. It encodes CASSIQGSDTQYF. This rearrangement joins TRBV6-4 to TRBJ2-3; the match to TRBD1 covers 7 bases. Germline V lookup: CDR1 MRHNA, CDR2 SNTAGT. The CDR3 loop spans 13 amino acids. V lost 5 bases and J lost 4; bases outside the gene matches: 3.